This T cell receptor (beta chain) was found in a study of regulatory T cells in long-lasting Graves disease. This CDR3 is built from 15 residues. Germline V gene lookup returns CDR1 MNHNS and CDR2 SASEGT. Trimming shortened V by 2 bases and J by 8 bases, and 15 bases separated the two germline ends. Time point indicated: newly diagnosed GD, antithyroid drugs for less than 3 months. Extracted RNA from PBMCs served as the source of the TCR library. Relying on iRepertoire HTBI primers and Arm-PCR of CDR3 regions, the team built TCR beta libraries. The authors' processing: In the combined samples, 50 to 75 TRBV and 15 or so TRBJ segments were identified. TCRdb used MiXCR to reprocess the multiplex PCR reads, holding one entry per CDR3 protein. The V and J calls shown here were made by TCRdb, not taken from the authors' results. The sample shows about 200,000 distinct CDR3 sequences, approximately 20% of them seen only once.

This clonotype occurred many times. The antigen is undetermined. Overall study results and limits: It was in persistent disease that TRBV28, TRBJ1-2 and TRBJ2-5 were favored. Having few samples may have compromised the accuracy.

This chain links TRBV6-1 with TRBJ1-4; D is uncertain. The clonotype originates from a female donor with Graves disease. Sample: peripheral blood mononuclear cells (PBMCs), taken at new diagnosis, from a patient treated with antithyroid drugs. The CDR3 sequence: CASSENSGLREKLFF. The CDR3 bases are TGTGCCAGCAGTGAAAATTCTGGACTGAGAGAAAAACTGTTTTTT.